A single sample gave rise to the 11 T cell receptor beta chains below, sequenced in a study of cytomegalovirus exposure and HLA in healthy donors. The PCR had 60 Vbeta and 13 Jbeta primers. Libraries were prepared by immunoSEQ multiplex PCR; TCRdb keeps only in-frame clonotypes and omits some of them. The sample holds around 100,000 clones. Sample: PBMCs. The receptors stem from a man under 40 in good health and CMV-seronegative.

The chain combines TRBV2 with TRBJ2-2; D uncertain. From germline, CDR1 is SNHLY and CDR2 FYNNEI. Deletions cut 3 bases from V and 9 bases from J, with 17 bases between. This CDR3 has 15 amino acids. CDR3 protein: CASSEGPVLRRELFF. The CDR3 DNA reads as TGTGCCAGCAGTGAGGGCCCCGTCCTGAGAAGGGAGCTGTTTTTT. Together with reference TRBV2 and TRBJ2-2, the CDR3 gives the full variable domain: EPEVTQTPSHQVTQMGQEVILRCVPISNHLYFYWYRQILGQKVEFLVSFYNNEISEKSEIFDDQFSVERPDGSNFTLKIRSTKLEDSAMYFCASSEGPVLRRELFFGEGSRLTVL.

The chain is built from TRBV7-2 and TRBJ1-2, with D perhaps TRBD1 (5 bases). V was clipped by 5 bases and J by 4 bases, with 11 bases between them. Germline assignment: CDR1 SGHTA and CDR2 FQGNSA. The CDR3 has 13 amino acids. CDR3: CASSNGHLYGYTF. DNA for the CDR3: TGTGCCAGCAGCAATGGACACCTCTATGGCTACACCTTC.

The CDR3 DNA reads TGTGCCAGCAGCCCTGGACAGGTTATGAACACTGAAGCTTTCTTT. Translating gives CASSPGQVMNTEAFF. This chain connects TRBV7-2 to TRBJ1-1; TRBD1 agrees at 7 bases. From germline, CDR1 is SGHTA and CDR2 FQGNSA. V gave up 5 bases and J gave up 0 bases; unmatched junction bases: 6. The CDR3 loop spans 15 amino acids.

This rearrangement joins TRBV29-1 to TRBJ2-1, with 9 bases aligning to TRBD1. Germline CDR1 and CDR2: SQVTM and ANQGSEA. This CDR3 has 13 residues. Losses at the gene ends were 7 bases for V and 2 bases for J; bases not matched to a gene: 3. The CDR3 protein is CSGTGVAYNEQFF. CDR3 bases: TGCAGCGGGACAGGGGTGGCCTACAATGAGCAGTTCTTC.

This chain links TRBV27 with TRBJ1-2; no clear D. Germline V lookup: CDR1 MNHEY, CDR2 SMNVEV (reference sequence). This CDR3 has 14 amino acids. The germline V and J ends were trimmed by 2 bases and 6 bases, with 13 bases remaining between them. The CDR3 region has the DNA TGTGCCAGCAGTTTACTGGAGGGAACTCATGGCTACACCTTC. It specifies CASSLLEGTHGYTF.

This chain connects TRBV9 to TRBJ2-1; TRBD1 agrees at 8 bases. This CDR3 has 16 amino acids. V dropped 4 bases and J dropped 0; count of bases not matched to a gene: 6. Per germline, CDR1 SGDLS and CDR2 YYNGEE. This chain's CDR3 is CASSPRTGNSYNEQFF. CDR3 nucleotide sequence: TGTGCCAGCAGCCCTAGGACAGGGAACTCCTACAATGAGCAGTTCTTC.

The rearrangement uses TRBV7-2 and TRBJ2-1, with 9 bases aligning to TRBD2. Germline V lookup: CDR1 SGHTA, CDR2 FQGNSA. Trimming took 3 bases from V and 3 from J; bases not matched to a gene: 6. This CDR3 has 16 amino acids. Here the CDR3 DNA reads TGTGCCAGCAGCTTTGGTAGCGGGGGCAGCTACAATGAGCAGTTCTTC. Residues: CASSFGSGGSYNEQFF.

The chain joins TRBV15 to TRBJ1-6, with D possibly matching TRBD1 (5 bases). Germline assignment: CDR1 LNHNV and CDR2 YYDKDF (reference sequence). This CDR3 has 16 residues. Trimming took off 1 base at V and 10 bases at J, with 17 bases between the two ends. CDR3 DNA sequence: TGTGCCACCAGCAGAGGACAGTTTAGTGTAGGATCACCCCTCCACTTT. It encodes CATSRGQFSVGSPLHF. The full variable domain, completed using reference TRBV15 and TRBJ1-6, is DAMVIQNPRYQVTQFGKPVTLSCSQTLNHNVMYWYQQKSSQAPKLLFHYYDKDFNNEADTPDNFQSRRPNTSFCFLDIRSPGLGDTAMYLCATSRGQFSVGSPLHFGNGTRLTVT.

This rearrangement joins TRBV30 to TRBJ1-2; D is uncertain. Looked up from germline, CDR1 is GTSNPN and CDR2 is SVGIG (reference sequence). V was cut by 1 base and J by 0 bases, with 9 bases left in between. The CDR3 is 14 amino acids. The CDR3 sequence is CAWSATTANYGYTF. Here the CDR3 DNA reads TGTGCCTGGAGTGCTACAACAGCTAACTATGGCTACACCTTC.

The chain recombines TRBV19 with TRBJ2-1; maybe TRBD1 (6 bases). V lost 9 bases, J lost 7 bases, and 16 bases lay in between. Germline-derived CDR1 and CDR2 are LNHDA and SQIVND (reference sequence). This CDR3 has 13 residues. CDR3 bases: TGTGCCAGCCGGGACATGCTTCTGAATGAGCAGTTCTTC. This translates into CASRDMLLNEQFF.

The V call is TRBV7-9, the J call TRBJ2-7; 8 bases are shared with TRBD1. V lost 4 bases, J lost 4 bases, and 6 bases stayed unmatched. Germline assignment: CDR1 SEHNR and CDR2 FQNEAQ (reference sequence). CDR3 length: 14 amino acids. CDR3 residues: CASSSAGQGYEQYF. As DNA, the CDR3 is TGTGCCAGCAGCTCCGCTGGACAGGGATACGAGCAGTACTTC.